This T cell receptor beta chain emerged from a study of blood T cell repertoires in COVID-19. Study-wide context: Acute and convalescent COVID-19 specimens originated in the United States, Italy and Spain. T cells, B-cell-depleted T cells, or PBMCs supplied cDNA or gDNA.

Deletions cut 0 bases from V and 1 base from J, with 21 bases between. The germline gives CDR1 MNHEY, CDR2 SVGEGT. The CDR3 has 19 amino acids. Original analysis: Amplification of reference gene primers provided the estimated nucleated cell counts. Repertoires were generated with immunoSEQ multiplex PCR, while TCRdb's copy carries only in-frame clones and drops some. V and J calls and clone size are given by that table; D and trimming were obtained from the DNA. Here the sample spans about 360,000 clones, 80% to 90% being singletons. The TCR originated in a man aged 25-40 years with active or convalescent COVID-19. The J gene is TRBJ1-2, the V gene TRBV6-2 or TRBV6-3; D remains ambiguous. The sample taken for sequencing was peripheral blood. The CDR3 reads CASSYSMAGEDAGNYGYTF. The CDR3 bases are TGTGCCAGCAGTTACTCCATGGCTGGGGAAGACGCGGGTAACTATGGCTACACCTTC.